The 16 T cell receptor beta chains below come from one sample, sequenced in a study of blood T cell repertoires in COVID-19. Libraries were prepared by immunoSEQ multiplex PCR; TCRdb keeps only in-frame clonotypes and omits some of them. Seen here are 650,000 to 800,000 clones, over 80% observed once, and the top ten hold over 0.2%. Sequenced input: peripheral blood. Receptor source: a woman aged 18-35 years with acute or convalescent COVID-19.

This clone was seen just once. The chain joins TRBV11-2 to TRBJ1-2; a weak D match, TRBD1 (5 bases). Germline CDR1 reads SGHAT; CDR2 reads FQNNGV. V dropped 8 bases and J dropped 0 bases, with 16 bases sitting between them. The CDR3 length is 15 residues. For the CDR3, the DNA is TGTGCCAGCGCCACCGACGGGGGAGCTAACTATGGCTACACCTTC. Its translation is CASATDGGANYGYTF.

The chain joins TRBV11-2 to TRBJ1-2; 9 positions match TRBD1. The CDR3 consists of 17 residues. V lost 5 bases to trimming and J lost 6 bases; unmatched junction nucleotides: 16. Germline lookup yields CDR1 SGHAT and CDR2 FQNNGV. The CDR3 sequence: CASSPITGTGPFHGYTF. The CDR3 DNA reads TGTGCCAGCAGCCCCATCACCGGGACAGGGCCCTTCCATGGCTACACCTTC.

The chain joins TRBV7-2 to TRBJ2-7, with 13 bases identical to TRBD2. This CDR3 contains 15 residues. The germline V gene encodes CDR1 SGHTA and CDR2 FQGNSA. V was clipped by 0 bases and J by 7 bases; unmatched bases: 3. The CDR3 DNA is TGTGCCAGCAGCTTAGCGGGACTAGCGGGGTGGGAGCAGTACTTC. Translated, it gives CASSLAGLAGWEQYF. Together with reference TRBV7-2 and TRBJ2-7, the CDR3 gives the full variable domain: GAGVSQSPSNKVTEKGKDVELRCDPISGHTALYWYRQSLGQGLEFLIYFQGNSAPDKSGLPSDRFSAERTGGSVSTLTIQRTQQEDSAVYLCASSLAGLAGWEQYFGPGTRLTVT.

The CDR3 coding sequence is TGTGCCAGCAGCTTGGATCCCGGGACAGGAATCCGCGAGCAGTACTTC. Translating gives CASSLDPGTGIREQYF. V and J are TRBV5-5 and TRBJ2-7; 8 bases are a match to TRBD1. Germline values: CDR1 SGHKS, CDR2 YYEKEE (reference sequence). V shed 0 bases and J 6 bases; nucleotides not matched to a gene: 11. The CDR3 length is 16 residues.

The gene calls are TRBV30 and TRBJ1-2, with D maybe TRBD1 (5 bases). The germline gives CDR1 GTSNPN, CDR2 SVGIG (reference sequence). The CDR3 contains 15 residues. The V end lost 1 base, the J end lost 4 bases, and 16 bases lay between the germline ends. The CDR3 coding sequence is TGTGCCTGGAGTGGGGGGACCGTCGGGGGCTATGGCTACACCTTC. Protein sequence: CAWSGGTVGGYGYTF.

This clone has just one count. The chain uses TRBV4-1 and TRBJ2-1; 9 bases align to TRBD2. V lost 3 bases to trimming and J lost 2 bases; unmatched junction nucleotides: 8. CDR3 size: 17 residues. Germline V gives CDR1 MGHRA, CDR2 YSYEKL. CDR3 bases: TGCGCCAGCAGCCATCTCATAGCGGGGGATCCCTACAATGAGCAGTTCTTC. Protein sequence: CASSHLIAGDPYNEQFF.

The V and J genes are TRBV4-1 and TRBJ2-7; D is perhaps TRBD2 (6 bases). This CDR3 spans 14 amino acids. Germline CDR1 MGHRA, CDR2 YSYEKL. Trimming removed 0 bases at V and 0 bases at J, with 6 bases between. CDR3 in DNA: TGCGCCAGCAGCCAAGACGGGAGCTCCTACGAGCAGTACTTC. Protein product: CASSQDGSSYEQYF.

This chain links TRBV5-8 with TRBJ1-4, with a weak D call TRBD1 (5 bases). CDR3 size: 17 residues. Trimming took 2 bases from V and 4 from J, leaving 18 bases between them. Germline CDR1 SGHTS, CDR2 YDEGEE. CDR3 in amino acids: CASSFLKGVSNNEKLFF. Here the CDR3 DNA reads TGTGCCAGCAGCTTCCTCAAAGGGGTCTCCAATAATGAAAAACTGTTTTTT.

The V and J genes are TRBV4-2 and TRBJ1-6; the D is unclear. Germline-derived CDR1 and CDR2 are LGHNA and YNFKEQ. With 1 base removed from V and 3 bases from J, the gap between germline ends came to 7 bases. CDR3 length equals 15 residues. The CDR3 DNA is TGTGCCAGCAGCCAAGGACAAGACTATAATTCACCCCTCCACTTT. This translates into CASSQGQDYNSPLHF.

The chain has TRBV6-1 and TRBJ2-1; 10 bases fit TRBD1. The germline gives CDR1 MNHNS, CDR2 SASEGT. The J segment lost 11 bases and the V segment lost 1 base, leaving 17 bases of the junction unmatched. The CDR3 sequence is 18 residues long. The DNA for the CDR3 is TGTGCCAGCAGTGAAGTTAGGGACAGGGGAAGCGTCAGGGAAAAGCAGTTCTTC. Translated: CASSEVRDRGSVREKQFF.

The chain is built from TRBV6-2 or TRBV6-3 and TRBJ2-1, with 8 nucleotides matching TRBD2. The V segment lost 4 bases and the J segment 0 bases; nucleotides outside the gene matches: 8. Germline V gene lookup returns CDR1 MNHEY and CDR2 SVGEGT. The CDR3 spans 17 residues. The CDR3 bases are TGTGCCAGCAGTTGGCGGGGGGACCTCCCCTCCTACAATGAGCAGTTCTTC. Translating gives CASSWRGDLPSYNEQFF.

CDR3 protein: CASSRCDRAGRMNTEAFF. DNA of the CDR3: TGTGCCAGCAGTCGTTGCGATCGGGCGGGCCGCATGAACACTGAAGCTTTCTTT. The rearrangement uses TRBV2 and TRBJ1-1; D uncertain. Germline CDR1 and CDR2: SNHLY and FYNNEI. Deletions cut 5 bases from V and 0 bases from J, with 22 bases between. The CDR3 totals 18 residues.

This sequence joins TRBV6-1 and TRBJ2-2; possibly TRBD1 for D (7 bases). V dropped 7 bases and J dropped 12 bases, with 18 bases sitting between them. CDR3 length: 13 residues. CDR1 and CDR2 (germline): MNHNS, SASEGT. The CDR3 nucleotides read TGTGCCAGCATCTCCCGGACAGGAGGGAAGCTGTTTTTT. It translates to CASISRTGGKLFF.

The chain is built from TRBV4-1 and TRBJ1-1; TRBD1 might be the D (6 bases). V lost 11 bases to trimming and J lost 3 bases, with 10 bases between them. CDR3 length equals 11 residues. Germline V gene sequence: CDR1 MGHRA, CDR2 YSYEKL. CDR3 loop: CAGGSHTEAFF. CDR3 DNA sequence: TGCGCCGGGGGCAGCCACACTGAAGCTTTCTTT.

The gene calls are TRBV11-2 and TRBJ1-1; TRBD1 is a possible D gene (6 bases). This CDR3 has 14 residues. In germline, CDR1 is SGHAT, CDR2 FQNNGV. The germline V and J ends were trimmed by 6 bases and 4 bases, with 15 bases remaining between them. The CDR3 bases are TGTGCCAGCAGGACCCTTGTACAGGGCACTGAAGCTTTCTTT. Encoded protein: CASRTLVQGTEAFF.

The chain couples TRBV30 to TRBJ1-2; 7 bases match TRBD1. Germline CDR1 and CDR2: GTSNPN and SVGIG (reference sequence). Losses at the gene ends were 2 bases for V and 5 bases for J; bases not matched to a gene: 5. CDR3 size: 13 residues. The CDR3 DNA sequence: TGTGCCTGGAGTCTTACAGGGGAATATGGCTACACCTTC. As protein: CAWSLTGEYGYTF.